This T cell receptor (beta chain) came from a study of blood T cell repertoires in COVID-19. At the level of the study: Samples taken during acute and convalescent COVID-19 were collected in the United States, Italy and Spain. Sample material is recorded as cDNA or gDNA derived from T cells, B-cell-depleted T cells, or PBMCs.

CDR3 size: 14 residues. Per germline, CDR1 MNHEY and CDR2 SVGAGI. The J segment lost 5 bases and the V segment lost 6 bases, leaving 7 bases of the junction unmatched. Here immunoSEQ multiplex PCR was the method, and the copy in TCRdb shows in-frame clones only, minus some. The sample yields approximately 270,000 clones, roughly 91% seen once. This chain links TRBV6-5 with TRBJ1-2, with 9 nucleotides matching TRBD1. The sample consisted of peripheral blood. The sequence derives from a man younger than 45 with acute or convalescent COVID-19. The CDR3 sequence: CASRADRGSYGYTF. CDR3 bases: TGTGCCAGCAGGGCGGACAGGGGAAGTTATGGCTACACCTTC.